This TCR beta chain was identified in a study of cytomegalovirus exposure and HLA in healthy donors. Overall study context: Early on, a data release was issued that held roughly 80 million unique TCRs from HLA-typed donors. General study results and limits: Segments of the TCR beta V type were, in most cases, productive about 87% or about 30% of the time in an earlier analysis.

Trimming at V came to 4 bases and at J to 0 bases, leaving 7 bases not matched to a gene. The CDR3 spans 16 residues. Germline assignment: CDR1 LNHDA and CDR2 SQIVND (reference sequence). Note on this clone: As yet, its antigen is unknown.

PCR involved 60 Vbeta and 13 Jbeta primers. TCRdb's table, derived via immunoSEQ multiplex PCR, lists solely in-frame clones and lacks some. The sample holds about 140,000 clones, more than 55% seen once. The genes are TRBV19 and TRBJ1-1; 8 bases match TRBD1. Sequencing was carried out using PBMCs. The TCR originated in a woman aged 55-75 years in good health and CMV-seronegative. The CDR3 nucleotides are TGTGCCAGTAGTAGCCCGACAGGGGAGGTGAACACTGAAGCTTTCTTT. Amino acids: CASSSPTGEVNTEAFF.